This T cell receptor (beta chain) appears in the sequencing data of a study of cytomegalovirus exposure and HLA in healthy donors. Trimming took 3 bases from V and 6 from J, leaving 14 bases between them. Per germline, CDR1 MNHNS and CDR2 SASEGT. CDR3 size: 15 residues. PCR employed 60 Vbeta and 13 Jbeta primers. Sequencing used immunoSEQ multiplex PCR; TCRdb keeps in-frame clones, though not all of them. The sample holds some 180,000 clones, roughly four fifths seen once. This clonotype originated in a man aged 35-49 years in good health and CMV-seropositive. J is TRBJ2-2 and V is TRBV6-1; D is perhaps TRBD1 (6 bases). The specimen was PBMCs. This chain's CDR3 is CASSEGQRGSGELFF. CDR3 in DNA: TGTGCCAGCAGTGAGGGGCAGAGGGGGTCCGGGGAGCTGTTTTTT.